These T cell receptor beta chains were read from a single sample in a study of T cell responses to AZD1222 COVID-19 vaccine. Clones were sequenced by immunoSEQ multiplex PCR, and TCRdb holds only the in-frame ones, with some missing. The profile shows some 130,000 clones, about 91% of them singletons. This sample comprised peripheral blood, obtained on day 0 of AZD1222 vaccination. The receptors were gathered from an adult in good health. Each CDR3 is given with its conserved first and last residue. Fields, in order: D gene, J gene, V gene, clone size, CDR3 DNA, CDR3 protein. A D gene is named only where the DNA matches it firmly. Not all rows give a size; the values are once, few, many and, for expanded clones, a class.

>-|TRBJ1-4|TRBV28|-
TGTGCCAGCAGTTTAAGGGAAAAACTGTTTTTT
CASSLREKLFF
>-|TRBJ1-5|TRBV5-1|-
TGCGCCAGCAGCTTGGAGGTCATGGGGGGTGGTCAGCCCCAGCATTTT
CASSLEVMGGGQPQHF
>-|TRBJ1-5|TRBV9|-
TGTGCCAGCAGCAAAGAGGGAAATCAGCCCCAGCATTTT
CASSKEGNQPQHF
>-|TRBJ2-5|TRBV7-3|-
TGTGCCAGCAAACAGACGGGGGGCGGTCGAGAGACCCAGTACTTC
CASKQTGGGRETQYF
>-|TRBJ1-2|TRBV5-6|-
TGTGCCAGCAGCTCACAAGGGTATGGCTACACCTTC
CASSSQGYGYTF
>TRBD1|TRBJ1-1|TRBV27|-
TGTGCCAGCAGTATTTTAGCAGGGGGCAAGGTCACTGAAGCTTTCTTT
CASSILAGGKVTEAFF
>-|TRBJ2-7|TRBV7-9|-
TGTGCCAGCAGGCGATACCTCGACTCCTACGAGCAGTACTTC
CASRRYLDSYEQYF
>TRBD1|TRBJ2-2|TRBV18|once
TGTGCCAGCTCACAGGGGGCGCACGGGGAGCTGTTTTTT
CASSQGAHGELFF
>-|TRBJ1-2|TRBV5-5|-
TGTGCCAGCAGCTTGGAACGGCTACATAACTATGGCTACACCTTC
CASSLERLHNYGYTF
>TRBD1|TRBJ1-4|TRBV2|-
TGTGCCAGCAGTGTACCGCGACAGGGTGACGGGCTAAGCGAAAAACTGTTTTTT
CASSVPRQGDGLSEKLFF
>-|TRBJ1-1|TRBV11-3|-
TGTGCCAGCAGAATCAAGGGAGGGACTGAAGCTTTCTTT
CASRIKGGTEAFF
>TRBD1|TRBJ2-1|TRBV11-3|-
TGTGCCAGCAGTCAAGGACAGGGAGTATACAATGAGCAGTTCTTC
CASSQGQGVYNEQFF
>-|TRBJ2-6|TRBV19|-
TGTGCCAGTAGTATTGAGAAGGTTTCGGGGGCCAACGTCCTGACTTTC
CASSIEKVSGANVLTF
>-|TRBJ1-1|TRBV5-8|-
TGTGCCAGCAGCTTTGTTGGGAGGACTGAAGCTTTCTTT
CASSFVGRTEAFF
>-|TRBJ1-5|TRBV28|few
TGTGCCAGCAGTGGGGGTGGGTTAAATCAGCCCCAGCATTTT
CASSGGGLNQPQHF
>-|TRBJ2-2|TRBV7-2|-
TGTGCCAGCAGCTTTGACGCCCGCACCGGGGAGCTGTTTTTT
CASSFDARTGELFF
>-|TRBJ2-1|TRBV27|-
TGTGCCACCCGATCCGTCCGGGCTAGTCATGAGCAGTTCTTC
CATRSVRASHEQFF